The rows below give T cell receptor beta chains drawn from one sample of a study of T cell changes during pregnancy in multiple sclerosis. Sequencing used immunoSEQ multiplex PCR; TCRdb keeps in-frame clones, though not all of them. The sample lists 30,000 to 50,000 clones, roughly nine tenths occurring once. Sequenced here: CD4+ T cells from peripheral blood mononuclear cells, sampled in the third trimester of pregnancy. Receptor source: a female donor in good health, enrolled as a control in a pregnancy study. CDR3s include the opening cysteine and the closing phenylalanine or tryptophan. The order of the fields is clone size, J gene, V gene, D gene, CDR3 protein, CDR3 DNA. D genes are given only for firm matches. Only some rows state a clone size, as once, few, many or a class for expanded clones.

>.|TRBJ2-1|TRBV7-2|.
CASSPGGPSRAPEQFF
TGTGCCAGCAGCCCGGGGGGCCCCAGCCGGGCCCCTGAGCAGTTCTTC
>.|TRBJ2-2|TRBV5-1|.
CATRERPNTGELFF
TGCGCCACCCGGGAACGGCCGAACACCGGGGAGCTGTTTTTT
>.|TRBJ2-2|TRBV4-2|.
CASSQDVGDTTGTGELFF
TGTGCCAGCAGCCAAGATGTAGGGGACACAACGGGGACCGGGGAGCTGTTTTTT
>.|TRBJ1-2|TRBV27|TRBD1
CASRGTGANYGYTF
TGTGCCAGCCGCGGGACAGGAGCTAACTATGGCTACACCTTC
>.|TRBJ2-1|TRBV7-8|TRBD2
CASSARLAGELEQFF
TGTGCCAGCAGCGCACGACTAGCGGGAGAGCTTGAGCAGTTCTTC
>.|TRBJ2-1|TRBV10-3|TRBD2
CAITMGASGRNEQFF
TGTGCCATCACCATGGGGGCTAGCGGGCGGAATGAGCAGTTCTTC
>.|TRBJ2-1|TRBV7-2|TRBD2
CASSFPRITSGNYNEQFF
TGTGCCAGCAGCTTCCCCCGTATTACTAGCGGGAATTACAATGAGCAGTTCTTC
>.|TRBJ1-1|TRBV27|.
CASSFTGMNTEAFF
TGTGCCAGCAGTTTCACAGGGATGAACACTGAAGCTTTCTTT
>.|TRBJ1-1|TRBV18|.
CASSPMYWGQNTEAFF
TGTGCCAGCTCACCTATGTATTGGGGACAGAACACTGAAGCTTTCTTT
>.|TRBJ2-1|TRBV2|TRBD2
CASSARLAGVYEQFF
TGTGCCAGCAGTGCGCGACTAGCGGGAGTCTATGAGCAGTTCTTC
>.|TRBJ1-6|TRBV30|.
CAWRTGGQRTPLHF
TGTGCCTGGAGGACGGGAGGGCAGCGGACACCCCTCCACTTT
>.|TRBJ2-5|TRBV29-1|TRBD2
CSVAQGGEGTQYF
TGCAGCGTGGCCCAGGGAGGGGAAGGGACCCAGTACTTC
>.|TRBJ2-1|TRBV25-1|TRBD2
CASTPGGGATNEQFF
TGTGCCAGCACCCCCGGCGGGGGGGCTACCAATGAGCAGTTCTTC
>few|TRBJ2-7|TRBV7-9|TRBD2
CASSAAGGPSPYEQYF
TGTGCCAGCAGCGCGGCGGGGGGGCCGTCCCCCTACGAGCAGTACTTC
>.|TRBJ2-5|TRBV10-3|TRBD2
CAISEVGTIPEKETQYF
TGTGCCATCAGTGAGGTCGGGACTATACCGGAGAAAGAGACCCAGTACTTC
>once|TRBJ1-5|TRBV5-8|TRBD1
CASSLVGQVYSNQPQHF
TGTGCCAGCAGCTTGGTGGGACAGGTTTATAGCAATCAGCCCCAGCATTTT